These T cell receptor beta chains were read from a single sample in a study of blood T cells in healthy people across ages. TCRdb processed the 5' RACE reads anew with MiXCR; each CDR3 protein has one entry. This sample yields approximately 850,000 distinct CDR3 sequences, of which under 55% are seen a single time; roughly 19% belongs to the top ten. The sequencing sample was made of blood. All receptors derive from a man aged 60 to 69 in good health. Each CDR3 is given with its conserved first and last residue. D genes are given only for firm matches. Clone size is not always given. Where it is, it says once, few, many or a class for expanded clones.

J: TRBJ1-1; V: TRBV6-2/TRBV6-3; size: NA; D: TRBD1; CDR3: CASTQDRGYTEAFF; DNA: TGTGCCAGCACTCAGGACAGGGGGTACACTGAAGCTTTCTTT
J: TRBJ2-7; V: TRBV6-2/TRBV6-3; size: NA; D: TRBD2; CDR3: CASSPVGRGAAYEQYF; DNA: TGTGCCAGCAGTCCCGTCGGGCGGGGGGCCGCCTACGAGCAGTACTTC
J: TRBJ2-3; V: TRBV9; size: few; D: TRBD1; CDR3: CASRPGQRVDTQYF; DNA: TGTGCCAGCAGACCGGGACAGAGGGTAGATACGCAGTATTTT
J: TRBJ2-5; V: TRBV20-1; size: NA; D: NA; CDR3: CSAALDGVIETQYF; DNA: TGCAGTGCTGCACTCGACGGGGTAATAGAGACCCAGTACTTC
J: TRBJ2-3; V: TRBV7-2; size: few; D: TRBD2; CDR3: CASSLVLAGGPTDTQYF; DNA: TGTGCCAGCAGCTTAGTACTAGCGGGGGGGCCCACAGATACGCAGTATTTT
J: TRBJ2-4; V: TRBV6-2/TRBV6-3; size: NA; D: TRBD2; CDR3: CASSYSASGGSSLVKNIQYF; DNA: TGTGCCAGCAGTTACTCTGCTAGCGGGGGATCGTCTTTGGTCAAAAACATTCAGTACTTC
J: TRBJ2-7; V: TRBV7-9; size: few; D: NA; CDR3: CASSLVSAPYEQYF; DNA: TGTGCCAGCAGCTTAGTTTCTGCTCCCTACGAGCAGTACTTC
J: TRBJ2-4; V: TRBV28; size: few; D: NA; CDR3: CASSLYGEGYIQYF; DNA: TGTGCCAGCAGTTTATATGGGGAAGGGTACATTCAGTACTTC
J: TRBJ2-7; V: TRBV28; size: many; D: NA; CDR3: CASSSSEPGSRYEQYF; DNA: TGTGCCAGCAGTTCATCGGAGCCAGGTTCGCGCTACGAGCAGTACTTC
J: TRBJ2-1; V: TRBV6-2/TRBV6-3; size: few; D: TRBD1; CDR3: CASNQGAYYNEQFF; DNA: TGTGCCAGCAATCAGGGGGCCTACTACAATGAGCAGTTCTTC
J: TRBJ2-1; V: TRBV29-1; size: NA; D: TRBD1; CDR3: CSVKGASSSYNEQFF; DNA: TGCAGCGTTAAGGGGGCTAGCTCGTCCTACAATGAGCAGTTCTTC
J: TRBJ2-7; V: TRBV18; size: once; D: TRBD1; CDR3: CASSPPGQAPYEQYF; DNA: TGTGCCAGCTCACCACCGGGACAGGCCCCCTACGAGCAGTACTTC
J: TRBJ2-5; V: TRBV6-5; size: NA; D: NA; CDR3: CASSYKQGETQYF; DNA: TGTGCCAGCAGTTATAAACAGGGTGAGACCCAGTACTTC
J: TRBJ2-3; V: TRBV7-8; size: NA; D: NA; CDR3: CASSLDPTDTQYF; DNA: TGTGCCAGCAGCTTAGACCCCACAGATACGCAGTATTTT
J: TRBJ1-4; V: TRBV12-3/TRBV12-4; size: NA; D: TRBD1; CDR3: CASSLETGDWGEKLFF; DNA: TGTGCCAGCAGTTTGGAGACAGGGGATTGGGGTGAAAAACTGTTTTTT
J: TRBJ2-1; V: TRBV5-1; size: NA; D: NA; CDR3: CASSRAGYNEQFF; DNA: TGCGCCAGCAGCCGCGCAGGCTACAATGAGCAGTTCTTC
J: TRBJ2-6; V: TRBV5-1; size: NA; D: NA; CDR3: CASRPGSAGANVPTF; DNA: TGCGCCAGTCGTCCAGGGTCAGCCGGGGCCAACGTCCCGACTTTC
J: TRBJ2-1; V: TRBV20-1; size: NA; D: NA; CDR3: CSASQMSSYNEQFF; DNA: TGCAGTGCTAGTCAGATGAGCTCCTACAATGAGCAGTTCTTC